One T cell receptor beta chain is described in this entry. Produced via immunoSEQ multiplex PCR; TCRdb's table is partial and in-frame only. The data show about 77,000 clones, roughly 90% seen once. This sample is drawn from a study of T cell changes during pregnancy in multiple sclerosis. V lost 4 bases, J lost 0 bases, and 11 bases lay in between. There are 15 residues in the CDR3. Per germline, CDR1 SGHRS and CDR2 YFSETQ. The TCR originated in a female donor with multiple sclerosis, enrolled in a pregnancy study. The input for sequencing was peripheral blood, taken before pregnancy. J is TRBJ2-1 and V is TRBV5-1; maybe TRBD1 (5 bases). CDR3 residues: CASSGPGPSYNEQFF. In DNA, the CDR3 is TGCGCCAGCAGCGGTCCAGGGCCCTCCTACAATGAGCAGTTCTTC.